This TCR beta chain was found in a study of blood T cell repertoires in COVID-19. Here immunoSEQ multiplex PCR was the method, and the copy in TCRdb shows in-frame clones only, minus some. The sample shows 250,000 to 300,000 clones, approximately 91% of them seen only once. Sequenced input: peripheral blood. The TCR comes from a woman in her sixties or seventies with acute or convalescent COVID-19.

CDR3 amino acids: CASSLLTGSDTQYF. In nucleotides, the CDR3 is TGTGCCAGCAGTCTCCTAACAGGGTCCGATACGCAGTATTTT. The V call is TRBV27, the J call TRBJ2-3, with D perhaps TRBD1 (6 bases). Between the trimmed V and J ends, which lost 5 bases and 6 bases, there was a span of 15 bases. This CDR3 region has 14 residues. Germline V lookup: CDR1 MNHEY, CDR2 SMNVEV (reference sequence).